This passage covers 20 T cell receptor beta chains from one sample sequenced in a study of T cell changes during pregnancy in multiple sclerosis. Profiled with immunoSEQ multiplex PCR; TCRdb holds only in-frame clones, not every one. This table holds roughly 74,000 clones, about nine tenths found once. The sample in question was peripheral blood, obtained before pregnancy. These receptors all stem from a female donor with multiple sclerosis, enrolled in a pregnancy study.

V usage is TRBV6-5 and J usage is TRBJ2-5; tentative D call: TRBD2 (6 bases). The closer fit of TRBJ2-7 to the DNA end suggests the J call may be wrong. Germline CDR1 is MNHEY and CDR2 is SVGAGI. The CDR3 totals 16 residues. As DNA, the CDR3 is TGTGCCAGCAGTTCTATCATGCGGGGACTCTCCTACGAGCAGTACTTC. Amino acids: CASSSIMRGLSYEQYF.

V usage is TRBV7-6 and J usage is TRBJ2-7; D remains unclear. The CDR3 is made up of 14 amino acids. With 4 bases removed from V and 0 bases from J, the gap between germline ends came to 10 bases. Germline V gene lookup returns CDR1 SGHVS and CDR2 FNYEAQ. This CDR3 reads CASSSVRSSYEQYF. CDR3 sequence (DNA): TGTGCCAGCAGCTCCGTAAGGAGCTCCTACGAGCAGTACTTC.

The genes are TRBV5-6 and TRBJ2-5; 7 positions agree with TRBD2. Per the germline V gene, CDR1 is SGHDT and CDR2 is YYEEEE. The CDR3 totals 16 residues. With V trimmed by 3 bases and J by 5 bases, 13 bases remained unmatched. This CDR3 reads CASSWGRGLIVETQYF. The CDR3 bases are TGTGCCAGCAGCTGGGGGAGGGGTTTAATCGTGGAGACCCAGTACTTC.

The chain joins TRBV28 to TRBJ2-7; 7 nucleotides line up with TRBD1. V trimming: 11 bases; J trimming: 2 bases; junction bases outside the gene matches: 12. The germline gives CDR1 MDHEN, CDR2 SYDVKM. The CDR3 has 14 residues. The CDR3 sequence: CAVNSGQGAYEQYF. Written as DNA, the CDR3 is TGTGCCGTCAACTCCGGGCAGGGGGCCTACGAGCAGTACTTC.

The chain uses TRBV6-6 and TRBJ2-1; TRBD2 aligns across 9 bases. The germline CDR1 and CDR2 sequences are MNHNY and SVGAGI (reference sequence). The junction had 8 bases not matched to a gene; V was cut back by 5 bases and J by 6 bases. The CDR3 extends over 15 amino acids. The CDR3 DNA reads as TGTGCCAGCAGTGATAGCGGGAGCGGATCCAATGAGCAGTTCTTC. It translates to CASSDSGSGSNEQFF.

The V and J genes are TRBV10-3 and TRBJ1-1, with 10 bases aligning to TRBD1. V gave up 3 bases and J gave up 6 bases; unmatched junction bases: 4. This CDR3 region has 14 residues. Per the germline V gene, CDR1 is ENHRY and CDR2 is SYGVKD. The CDR3 DNA reads TGTGCCATCAGTGACGGACAGGGGGGCCCTGAAGCTTTCTTT. Translation gives CAISDGQGGPEAFF.

V is TRBV19 and J is TRBJ1-6; the match to TRBD1 covers 9 bases. The germline V gene encodes CDR1 LNHDA and CDR2 SQIVND (reference sequence). The J segment lost 7 bases and the V segment lost 5 bases, leaving 6 bases of the junction unmatched. The CDR3 is 15 residues long. The DNA of the CDR3 is TGTGCCAGTAGTGACACAGGGGGCAGAAATTCACCCCTCCACTTT. Protein: CASSDTGGRNSPLHF.

The chain joins TRBV20-1 to TRBJ1-1; no clear D. There are 11 residues in the CDR3. The germline V gene has CDR1 DFQATT and CDR2 SNEGSKA (reference sequence). The V gene lost 5 bases and the J gene lost 1 base, with 5 bases spanning the gap. The CDR3 sequence: CSAGRNTEAFF. CDR3 DNA: TGCAGTGCTGGGAGGAACACTGAAGCTTTCTTT.

The table lists this clone with a few counts. The genes are TRBV7-2 and TRBJ2-5; D call uncertain. The CDR3 contains 13 residues. Trimming removed 2 bases at V and 2 bases at J, with 6 bases between. Germline V gene data show CDR1 as SGHTA and CDR2 as FQGNSA. The CDR3: CASSLTIQETQYF. The CDR3 DNA is TGTGCCAGCAGCTTAACTATTCAAGAGACCCAGTACTTC. Together with reference TRBV7-2 and TRBJ2-5, the CDR3 gives the full variable domain: GAGVSQSPSNKVTEKGKDVELRCDPISGHTALYWYRQSLGQGLEFLIYFQGNSAPDKSGLPSDRFSAERTGGSVSTLTIQRTQQEDSAVYLCASSLTIQETQYFGPGTRLLVL.

The V and J genes are TRBV27 and TRBJ1-5; D is ambiguous. Trimming took off 4 bases at V and 5 bases at J, with 9 bases between the two ends. This CDR3 region has 13 residues. Germline V gene sequence: CDR1 MNHEY, CDR2 SMNVEV (reference sequence). CDR3 bases: TGTGCCAGCAGTTCAAATCAGTATCAGCCCCAGCATTTT. Translation gives CASSSNQYQPQHF.

This clone has more than one count but fewer than ten. The chain uses TRBV7-9 and TRBJ2-2, with 8 bases that match TRBD1. The germline V gene encodes CDR1 SEHNR and CDR2 FQNEAQ (reference sequence). The CDR3 length is 12 residues. The CDR3 is CVWQGATGELFF. The CDR3 DNA follows: TGTGTATGGCAGGGGGCGACCGGGGAGCTGTTTTTT.

V gene TRBV11-1 combines with J gene TRBJ2-7; TRBD2 agrees at 12 bases. Germline V CDR1 and CDR2: SGHAT, FQDESV (reference sequence). V lost 6 bases, J lost 7 bases, and 7 bases stayed unmatched. CDR3 length: 14 amino acids. CDR3 residues: CASRRTSGVVEQYF. The CDR3 nucleotides are TGTGCCAGCAGACGGACTAGCGGGGTTGTGGAGCAGTACTTC.

J is TRBJ1-5 and V is TRBV19; D perhaps matches TRBD1 (6 bases). This CDR3 is 15 amino acids long. In germline, CDR1 is LNHDA, CDR2 SQIVND (reference sequence). Trimming took 5 bases from V and 7 from J, leaving 18 bases between them. The CDR3 region has the DNA TGTGCCAGTAGTGCTACCAGGGGTCGCTGGCAGCCCCAGCATTTT. Its translation is CASSATRGRWQPQHF.

The rearrangement joins TRBV5-1 to TRBJ2-2; 11 bases match TRBD2. This CDR3 has 17 residues. Per germline, CDR1 SGHRS and CDR2 YFSETQ. V shed 4 bases and J 2 bases; nucleotides not matched to a gene: 7. CDR3 sequence reads: CASSLWTSGSNTGELFF. CDR3 DNA sequence: TGCGCCAGCAGCCTCTGGACTAGCGGGTCAAACACCGGGGAGCTGTTTTTT.

This clone has just a few counts. The J gene is TRBJ1-1, the V gene TRBV30; TRBD1 matches 7 bases. This CDR3 has 14 amino acids. The V gene end was trimmed by 2 bases and the J gene end by 2 bases; junction bases not matched to a gene: 5. Germline CDR1 is GTSNPN and CDR2 is SVGIG (reference sequence). CDR3 sequence (DNA): TGTGCCTGGAGTCGGGACAGTCCAAACACTGAAGCTTTCTTT. Translation: CAWSRDSPNTEAFF.

V usage is TRBV7-8 and J usage is TRBJ2-5, with 7 bases lining up with TRBD2. This CDR3 region has 15 residues. V gave up 2 bases and J gave up 2 bases; unmatched junction bases: 5. From germline, CDR1 is SGHVS and CDR2 FQNEAQ. The CDR3 protein is CASSLRLAVQETQYF. As DNA, the CDR3 is TGTGCCAGCAGCTTAAGGCTAGCGGTACAAGAGACCCAGTACTTC.

V and J are TRBV27 and TRBJ2-1, with D possibly matching TRBD1 (5 bases). The germline V and J ends were trimmed by 7 bases and 8 bases, with 9 bases remaining between them. Germline loops: CDR1 MNHEY, CDR2 SMNVEV (reference sequence). The CDR3 runs to 11 residues. In nucleotides, the CDR3 is TGTGCCAGCACTACAGGCGATGAGCAGTTCTTC. This encodes CASTTGDEQFF.

V gene TRBV5-1 combines with J gene TRBJ2-7; 9 nucleotides agree with TRBD2. This CDR3 is 16 amino acids long. The V gene's germline CDR1 is SGHRS and CDR2 YFSETQ. The J segment lost 1 base and the V segment lost 4 bases, leaving 9 bases of the junction unmatched. The CDR3 DNA reads TGCGCCAGCAGCGCGGACCCCCTAGCGGGATCCTACGAGCAGTACTTC. Translation: CASSADPLAGSYEQYF.

The gene calls are TRBV9 and TRBJ2-7; TRBD2 matches 9 bases. The junction had 7 bases not matched to a gene; V was cut back by 2 bases and J by 4 bases. The CDR3 has 15 amino acids. The germline CDR1 and CDR2 sequences are SGDLS and YYNGEE. In nucleotides, the CDR3 is TGTGCCAGCAGCGTTGGAGCGGGAGGCATTTACGAGCAGTACTTC. It is translated as CASSVGAGGIYEQYF.

In this sample, this clone turned up a few times. The chain links TRBV7-2 to TRBJ1-1; D call uncertain. Germline V gives CDR1 SGHTA, CDR2 FQGNSA. CDR3 length: 12 amino acids. V was clipped by 1 base and J by 6 bases, with 6 bases between them. Written as DNA, the CDR3 is TGTGCCAGCAGCTTAGATACGGCTGAAGCTTTCTTT. It encodes CASSLDTAEAFF.